This T cell receptor beta chain is from a study of blood T cell repertoires in COVID-19. As for the study in general: COVID-19 samples collected from the United States, Italy and Spain covered acute and convalescent phases. PBMCs, B-cell-depleted T cells, or T cells were the source of the cDNA or gDNA that made up the material.

As handled by the study authors: Reference gene primer amplification gave estimated nucleated cell counts. Measured with immunoSEQ multiplex PCR; TCRdb has only the in-frame clones, and not every one. That table gives V, J and clone size, and the DNA gave D and trimming. The table lists 150,000 or so clones, 86% of them singletons. Between the trimmed V and J ends, which lost 6 bases and 2 bases, there was a span of 8 bases. Germline V CDR1 and CDR2: SEHNR, FQNEAQ (reference sequence). The CDR3 loop spans 13 amino acids. Sample: peripheral blood. V is TRBV7-9 and J is TRBJ1-5, with no clear D. This receptor was identified in a man between 60 and 70 years old with acute or convalescent COVID-19. In DNA, the CDR3 is TGTGCCAGCAGTACCGGTGGCAATCAGCCCCAGCATTTT. This codes for CASSTGGNQPQHF.